This paragraph covers one T cell receptor (beta chain) sequence. This specimen belongs to a study of blood T cell repertoires in COVID-19. Study in general: The United States, Italy and Spain were the sources of the acute and convalescent COVID-19 samples. T cells, B-cell-depleted T cells, or PBMCs provided the cDNA or gDNA that served as material.

From germline, CDR1 is SGHAT and CDR2 FQNNGV. Trimming took 5 bases from V and 0 from J, leaving 13 bases between them. This CDR3 contains 15 residues. In the authors' workflow: Reference gene primer amplification gave estimated nucleated cell counts. Produced via immunoSEQ multiplex PCR; TCRdb's table is partial and in-frame only. V and J calls and clone size are those listed in that table; D and trimming were worked out from the DNA. Of 100,000 to 150,000 clones in the sample, 70% to 75% are singletons; the top ten hold more than 5.5%. What was sequenced was peripheral blood. The origin of this receptor is a man between 60 and 75 years old with acute or convalescent COVID-19. The gene calls are TRBV11-2 and TRBJ1-1, with D unresolved. The CDR3 loop reads CASSPVQSMNTEAFF. CDR3 in DNA: TGTGCCAGCAGCCCAGTACAGTCCATGAACACTGAAGCTTTCTTT.